The clone carrying this TCR beta chain appeared a few times. These data belong to a study of CD8+ T cells in alopecia areata. At the level of the study: The study gave treated patients oral tofacitinib at 5 to 10 mg twice daily.

V dropped 1 base and J dropped 4; count of bases not matched to a gene: 10. The germline gives CDR1 SGHRS, CDR2 YFSETQ. The CDR3 loop spans 16 amino acids. The authors extracted RNA and reverse transcribed it into cDNA as the sequencing template. Libraries were prepared by immunoSEQ multiplex PCR; TCRdb keeps only in-frame clonotypes and omits some of them. The table lists about 130,000 clones, around three fifths of them singletons. The origin of this receptor is a human donor with alopecia areata. Sequenced material: CD4+ T cells sorted from blood, taken at week 0. The chain joins TRBV5-1 to TRBJ2-5, with 7 nucleotides matching TRBD1. The CDR3 nucleotides read TGCGCCAGCAGCTTGTATTTCACAGGGGTCGGAGAGACCCAGTACTTC. Protein product: CASSLYFTGVGETQYF.